This is a list of T cell receptor beta chains from one sample in a study of CD8+CD57+ T cells in acquired aplastic anemia. TCRdb redid the calling of the reads with MiXCR, one entry per CDR3 protein. This table holds around 200,000 distinct CDR3 sequences, under 50% found once. The sample comprised sorted CD4+, CD8+, or CD8+CD57+ T cells (not recorded which) from PBMCs. The receptor source for this set is a human donor with aplastic anemia. The conserved cysteine and the conserved F or W are not part of the CDR3 here.

V,length,J,CDR3
TRBV15,12,TRBJ2-2,ATSGTPNTGELF
TRBV20-1,13,TRBJ2-2,SARDYSLPAGELF
TRBV2,15,TRBJ1-1,ATRRRAGGVGATEAF
TRBV7-2,13,TRBJ2-2,ASSSRAGVTGELF
TRBV12-3/TRBV12-4,14,TRBJ2-1,ASSLFWGTGYNEQF
TRBV6-5,14,TRBJ1-5,ASSYQVGGKGQPQH
TRBV25-1,11,TRBJ2-7,ASSDRGHRVQY
TRBV11-3,13,TRBJ2-1,ASSQGGMGYNEQF
TRBV15,11,TRBJ2-7,ATSPASLNEQY
TRBV20-1,16,TRBJ2-2,SAAPGRTGVSNTGELF
TRBV12-3/TRBV12-4,12,TRBJ2-2,ASSWGQGIGELF
TRBV7-8,13,TRBJ2-7,ASSLRGASSYEQY
TRBV28,13,TRBJ2-7,ASSSPEQGTDEQY
TRBV4-1,13,TRBJ1-6,ASSRGQVGSSPLH
TRBV6-5,13,TRBJ2-7,ASSYSAPAPYEQY
TRBV20-1,10,TRBJ2-7,SARATDYEQY
TRBV2,13,TRBJ1-6,ASSEAIGANSPLH
TRBV12-3/TRBV12-4,11,TRBJ1-2,ASSLDTNYGYT
TRBV20-1,11,TRBJ2-7,SAAPGRSYEQY
TRBV11-2,14,TRBJ2-2,ASSLQQGPNTGELF
TRBV6-1,14,TRBJ1-5,ASSDPAGGVNQPQH
TRBV7-8,14,TRBJ1-5,ASSLYTILPDQPQH
TRBV20-1,11,TRBJ2-1,SAHATGYNEQF
TRBV9,13,TRBJ1-6,ASSLDRTGGSPLH
TRBV28,9,TRBJ1-3,ASSSRNTIY
TRBV15,14,TRBJ2-7,AASSFRQGRSYEQY